What follows is one TCR beta chain and its context. This sample is drawn from a study of blood T cell repertoires in COVID-19. As for the study in general: Samples representing acute and convalescent COVID-19 were sourced from the United States, Italy and Spain. From T cells, B-cell-depleted T cells, or PBMCs came the material, which was cDNA or gDNA.

Original methodology: Amplification from reference gene primers served as the basis for estimated nucleated cell counts. Clones were sequenced by immunoSEQ multiplex PCR, and TCRdb holds only the in-frame ones, with some missing. That table furnishes V, J and clone size, whereas the DNA furnished D and trimming. The table records fewer than 50,000 clones, roughly 84% of them present only once. Sequencing was performed on peripheral blood. The sequence was obtained from a human donor in a cohort sampled during active COVID-19.

CDR3: CAWRRRGSENIQYF. As DNA, the CDR3 is TGTGCCTGGAGGAGGAGAGGGAGTGAGAACATTCAGTACTTC. The rearrangement uses TRBV30 and TRBJ2-4; perhaps TRBD2 as D (5 bases). Per the germline V gene, CDR1 is GTSNPN and CDR2 is SVGIG (reference sequence). V lost 3 bases, J lost 7 bases, and 16 bases lay in between. The CDR3 is 14 residues long.